This is a list of T cell receptor beta chains from one sample in a study of human T cells and chemical hapten exposure. In TCRdb, the RACE reads were re-called with MiXCR into one record per CDR3 protein. The sample has approximately 81,000 distinct CDR3 sequences, 8.6% seen once. Input material: whole blood. Receptors originate from a male donor in good health. Some clones in this sample may be carry-over from other donors' samples. Each CDR3 is given with its conserved first and last residue. The D gene is left open where the match is weak. The size entry is marked missing in some rows and otherwise reads once, few, many or a size class.

J,size,V,D,CDR3,DNA
TRBJ2-3,NA,TRBV2,TRBD1,CANRQGSTDTQYF,TGTGCCAATAGACAGGGAAGCACAGATACGCAGTATTTT
TRBJ1-1,many,TRBV29-1,TRBD1,CSVEDVGRGRRTEAFF,TGCAGCGTTGAAGATGTTGGCAGGGGGCGGCGAACTGAAGCTTTCTTT
TRBJ2-1,NA,TRBV29-1,TRBD2,CSLERGNEQFF,TGCAGTCTAGAGCGGGGCAATGAGCAGTTCTTC
TRBJ1-4,NA,TRBV14,NA,CASSQDGQFATNEKLFF,TGTGCCAGCAGCCAAGATGGGCAGTTTGCAACTAATGAAAAACTGTTTTTT
TRBJ2-5,few,TRBV7-2,TRBD2,CASSRSGLGETQYF,TGTGCCAGCAGCCGTAGCGGGCTGGGGGAGACCCAGTACTTC
TRBJ2-5,NA,TRBV20-1,NA,CSATRSSSLGTQYF,TGCAGTGCTACTCGGTCCTCCTCCTTGGGGACCCAGTACTTC
TRBJ1-5,many,TRBV12-3/TRBV12-4,NA,CASRRGLGEQPQHF,TGTGCCAGCAGAAGGGGGTTAGGCGAACAGCCCCAGCATTTT
TRBJ2-7,many,TRBV5-1,NA,CASGKGGSTYEQYF,TGCGCCAGCGGCAAGGGGGGCTCTACCTACGAGCAGTACTTC
TRBJ2-7,NA,TRBV11-2,TRBD1,CASSFSQGVTSYEQYF,TGTGCCAGCAGCTTCTCACAGGGGGTGACCTCCTACGAGCAGTACTTC
TRBJ2-7,once,TRBV13,NA,CANSLAEGTPSYEQYF,TGTGCCAACAGCTTAGCGGAGGGGACACCCTCCTACGAGCAGTACTTC
TRBJ2-3,few,TRBV7-8,NA,CASSLGGQASTDTQYF,TGTGCCAGCAGCTTAGGGGGCCAGGCGAGCACAGATACGCAGTATTTT
TRBJ1-5,few,TRBV20-1,NA,CSARERGAYGQPQHF,TGCAGTGCTAGAGAGAGGGGGGCATATGGTCAGCCCCAGCATTTT
TRBJ1-1,NA,TRBV14,NA,CASSQLLETEAFF,TGTGCCAGCAGCCAACTATTGGAAACTGAAGCTTTCTTT
TRBJ1-2,NA,TRBV20-1,TRBD1,CSATGGENYGYTF,TGCAGTGCTACAGGGGGCGAAAACTATGGCTACACCTTC
TRBJ1-1,many,TRBV12-3/TRBV12-4,TRBD1,CASSTGQMNTEAFF,TGTGCCAGCAGTACGGGACAGATGAACACTGAAGCTTTCTTT
TRBJ2-7,few,TRBV12-5,NA,CASGLKDRPFSYEQYF,TGTGCTAGTGGTTTGAAAGACAGGCCGTTCTCCTACGAGCAGTACTTC
TRBJ2-5,few,TRBV12-3/TRBV12-4,NA,CASSFLAGETQYF,TGTGCCAGCAGTTTTCTAGCTGGAGAGACCCAGTACTTC
TRBJ2-7,NA,TRBV5-1,NA,CASRVGYEQYF,TGCGCCAGCAGAGTGGGGTACGAGCAGTACTTC
TRBJ1-5,many,TRBV6-6,NA,CASSYEGYSNQPQHF,TGTGCCAGCAGTTACGAGGGGTATAGCAATCAGCCCCAGCATTTT
TRBJ2-7,many,TRBV6-6,NA,CASTSRGKPPAGEQYF,TGTGCCAGCACCTCAAGGGGAAAACCCCCAGCGGGCGAGCAGTACTTC
TRBJ2-3,few,TRBV2,TRBD1,CASSEATGSTDTQYF,TGTGCCAGCAGTGAAGCGACAGGGAGCACAGATACGCAGTATTTT
TRBJ2-1,many,TRBV5-1,TRBD2,CASSSTLADASEQFF,TGCGCCAGCAGCTCAACCCTAGCGGATGCGAGTGAGCAGTTCTTC
TRBJ2-5,NA,TRBV12-5,NA,CASAPSTARSFQETQYF,TGTGCTAGTGCCCCATCGACCGCGCGGAGTTTTCAAGAGACCCAGTACTTC
TRBJ2-1,few,TRBV25-1,NA,CASSEGAYNEQFF,TGTGCCAGCAGTGAAGGTGCCTACAATGAGCAGTTCTTC
TRBJ2-6,NA,TRBV5-1,TRBD2,CASSILALGSGANVLTF,TGCGCCAGCAGCATACTAGCGCTAGGCTCTGGGGCCAACGTCCTGACTTTC
TRBJ1-3,NA,TRBV10-3,NA,CATEPTGSGNTIYF,TGTGCCACCGAACCAACAGGGTCTGGAAACACCATATATTTT
TRBJ2-3,few,TRBV7-2,NA,CASSLVGSRAPDTQYF,TGTGCCAGCAGCTTAGTAGGATCCAGGGCTCCAGATACGCAGTATTTT
TRBJ2-3,few,TRBV7-9,NA,CASSFRSVISTDTQYF,TGTGCCAGCAGCTTTAGGAGTGTTATTAGCACAGATACGCAGTATTTT
TRBJ1-5,few,TRBV6-5,NA,CASSSGRNNQPQHF,TGTGCCAGCAGCTCCGGACGGAACAATCAGCCCCAGCATTTT
TRBJ1-5,NA,TRBV20-1,TRBD1,CSASRGQGSNQPQHF,TGCAGTGCTAGCCGAGGACAGGGGAGCAATCAGCCCCAGCATTTT
TRBJ2-3,many,TRBV27,NA,CASSYHGDTQYF,TGTGCCAGCAGCTACCATGGAGATACGCAGTATTTT
TRBJ2-5,many,TRBV29-1,TRBD1,CSVEKGAEETQYF,TGCAGCGTTGAGAAGGGGGCCGAAGAGACCCAGTACTTC
TRBJ1-6,few,TRBV10-3,TRBD1,CAIRADRASPLHF,TGTGCCATCAGGGCGGACAGGGCTTCACCCCTCCACTTT
TRBJ1-1,few,TRBV6-5,NA,CASSYSRRGDTEAFF,TGTGCCAGCAGTTACTCCCGACGGGGGGACACTGAAGCTTTCTTT
TRBJ2-1,few,TRBV18,NA,CASSPERGGNEQFF,TGTGCCAGCTCACCAGAAAGGGGCGGGAATGAGCAGTTCTTC
TRBJ2-7,many,TRBV12-3/TRBV12-4,TRBD2,CASSPRGLAVYEQYF,TGTGCCAGCAGCCCCCGAGGACTAGCGGTCTACGAGCAGTACTTC
TRBJ2-3,few,TRBV12-3/TRBV12-4,NA,CASTTGSFTDTQYF,TGTGCCAGCACCACCGGGTCCTTCACAGATACGCAGTATTTT
TRBJ2-1,few,TRBV12-5,TRBD2,CASGLTAGGTSGSLHEQFF,TGTGCTAGTGGTCTAACGGCAGGGGGGACTAGCGGGAGTTTACATGAGCAGTTCTTC
TRBJ2-3,NA,TRBV30,NA,CAWSGRTRGRFTDTQYF,TGTGCCTGGAGTGGCCGAACTAGGGGCCGATTCACAGATACGCAGTATTTT
TRBJ2-5,few,TRBV7-9,NA,CASNRDPQETQYF,TGTGCATCAAACAGGGACCCCCAAGAGACCCAGTACTTC
TRBJ1-5,NA,TRBV3-1,NA,CASSQDPSGTNGWSNQPQHF,TGTGCCAGCAGCCAAGACCCTTCGGGGACGAATGGCTGGAGCAATCAGCCCCAGCATTTT
TRBJ1-6,NA,TRBV23-1,NA,CASRMDTANSPLHF,TGCGCCAGCAGGATGGACACAGCCAATTCACCCCTCCACTTT
TRBJ2-7,many,TRBV10-3,TRBD2,CAIKVAGRGIYEQYF,TGTGCCATCAAAGTAGCGGGAAGAGGAATATACGAGCAGTACTTC
TRBJ2-3,few,TRBV3-1,NA,CASSQAGTDTQYF,TGTGCCAGCAGCCAAGCGGGCACAGATACGCAGTATTTT
TRBJ1-1,few,TRBV4-2,TRBD1,CASSPGQGEEAFF,TGTGCCAGCAGCCCGGGACAGGGGGAAGAAGCTTTCTTT
TRBJ1-6,NA,TRBV12-3/TRBV12-4,TRBD1,CASRQGQGNNSPLHF,TGTGCCAGCAGACAGGGACAGGGTAATAATTCACCCCTCCACTTT
TRBJ1-1,few,TRBV6-2/TRBV6-3,NA,CASSYIRENTEAFF,TGTGCCAGCAGTTACATAAGGGAGAACACTGAAGCTTTCTTT
TRBJ2-5,NA,TRBV5-5,TRBD2,CASSFSGSPQETQYF,TGTGCCAGCAGCTTTAGCGGGAGCCCTCAAGAGACCCAGTACTTC